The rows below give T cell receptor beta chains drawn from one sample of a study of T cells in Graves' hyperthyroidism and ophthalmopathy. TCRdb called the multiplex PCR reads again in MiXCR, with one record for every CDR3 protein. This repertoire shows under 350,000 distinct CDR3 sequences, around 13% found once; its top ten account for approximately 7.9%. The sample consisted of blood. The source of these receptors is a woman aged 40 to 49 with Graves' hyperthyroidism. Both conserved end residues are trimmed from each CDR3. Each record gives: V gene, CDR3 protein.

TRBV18 ASSPLGPYEQY
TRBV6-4 ASSEEADTDTQY
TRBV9 ASSVAIRGGGGGYT
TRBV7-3 ASSSLPTVIGSWSRNEKLF
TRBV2 ASNPGLAGGNEQF
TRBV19 ASSIARHGYTEAF
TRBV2 ASIGAGVGYEQY
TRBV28 ASRATSEKLF
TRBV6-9 ASSWGQGGEKLF
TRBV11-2 ASRRAGRGAQQPQH
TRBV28 ASTGRVGGELF
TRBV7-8 ASSKTRTVPGANVLT
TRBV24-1 ATSDHRGNQPQH
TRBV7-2 ASSFGGLNTEAF
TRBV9 ASSVAGSFQETQY
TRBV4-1 ASSQDIGGLYEQY
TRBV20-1 SGQGAATNEKLF
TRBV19 ASRTGPEAF
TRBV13 ASSLGGGGSNQPQH
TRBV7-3 ASSITSGRTDTQY
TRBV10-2 ASSDQIRRRTDTQY
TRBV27 ASSLGTSGTNEQF
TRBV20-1 SARSRQSSAQY
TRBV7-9 ASSLAGSGANVLT
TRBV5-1 ASSLSAGVSYEQY
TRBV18 ASSPTVETEQY
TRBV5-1 ASSSTPLGSYEQY
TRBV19 ASSIDVSSPWTQY
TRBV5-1 ASSRDVGAPGYT
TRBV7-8 ASSLTLLTSGRALDTQY
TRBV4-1 ASSPRTVNPGELF
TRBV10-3 AISGTSGSLSTDTQY
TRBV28 ASVVGHNSNQPQH
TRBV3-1 ASSQVSSGTLF
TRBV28 ASSRDRGDQPQH
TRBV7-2 ASSLRTSGFYEQY
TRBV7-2 ASSLDPWGTEAF
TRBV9 ASSPSLAGGNIQY
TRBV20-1 SAPGQVLAF
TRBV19 ASSMGGGWFEQF
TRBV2 ASMEGKGYT
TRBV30 ALLGQLNEKLF
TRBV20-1 SARPVGRMTDTQY
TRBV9 ASSLGPEGGYT
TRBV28 ASSSGGYGYT
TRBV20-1 SAPAGDPIYEQY
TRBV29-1 SARQGLAYGYT
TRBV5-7 AINDGYT
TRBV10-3 AISATSGVYNEQF
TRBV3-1 ASSQDPTARGSYT